What follows describes a single T cell receptor beta chain. Its antigen is not known. In making TCR beta libraries, quantitative 5'-RACE with molecular barcodes was used. TCRdb re-called the 5' RACE reads with MiXCR, one entry per CDR3 protein. This sample has 250,000 to 400,000 distinct CDR3 sequences; 11% occur once, and the top ten carry 9.1%. Germline trimming cut 6 bases from V and 9 bases from J; bases unmatched to any gene: 9. The CDR3 sequence is 16 residues long. Germline V lookup: CDR1 MDHEN, CDR2 SYDVKM. This sample was taken from a study of CD8 T cells in ankylosing spondylitis. Notes on the study in general: The study looked at matched synovial fluid samples from ankylosing spondylitis patients. Disease-linked clones were reported to be significantly enriched there. Roughly eight highly homologous variants made up a TCR beta motif that seemed to typify ankylosing spondylitis blood.

The chain combines TRBV28 with TRBJ2-1, with TRBD2 identical over 15 bases. The sequenced material came from blood, either unsorted or a sorted T cell fraction (not recorded which). The origin of this receptor is a female donor with ankylosing spondylitis or in good health (not recorded which). The CDR3 DNA is TGTGCCAGCAGCCCAGGACTAGCGGGGGGGAACACTGAGCAGTTCTTC. Amino acids: CASSPGLAGGNTEQFF.